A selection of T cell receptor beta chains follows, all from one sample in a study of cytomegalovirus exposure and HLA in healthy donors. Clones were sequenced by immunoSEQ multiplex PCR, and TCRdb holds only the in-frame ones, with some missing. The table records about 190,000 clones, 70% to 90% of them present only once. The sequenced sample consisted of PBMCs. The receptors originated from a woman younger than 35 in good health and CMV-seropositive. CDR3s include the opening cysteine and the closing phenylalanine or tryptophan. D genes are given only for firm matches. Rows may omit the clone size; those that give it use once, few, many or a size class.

DNA: TGCGCCAGCAGCTTAGGGACTCTACAAGAGACCCAGTACTTC
CDR3: CASSLGTLQETQYF
size: NA
J: TRBJ2-5
V: TRBV5-1
D: NA

DNA: TGTGCCAGCAGTGTGTCCGGGACAGTGGGAAACACCATATATTTT
CDR3: CASSVSGTVGNTIYF
size: NA
J: TRBJ1-3
V: TRBV27
D: TRBD1

DNA: TGTGCCAGCACCCCAGGGGGCTGGATTGGCACTGAAGCTTTCTTT
CDR3: CASTPGGWIGTEAFF
size: NA
J: TRBJ1-1
V: TRBV6-6
D: TRBD1

DNA: TGTGCCAGCAGCTTAGGGGGATCTTTGGGGCTCGGAAACACCATATATTTT
CDR3: CASSLGGSLGLGNTIYF
size: NA
J: TRBJ1-3
V: TRBV7-9
D: NA

DNA: TGTGCCAGCAGCCAGGGGATGAACACTGAAGCTTTCTTT
CDR3: CASSQGMNTEAFF
size: NA
J: TRBJ1-1
V: TRBV7-7
D: NA

DNA: TGTGCCTGGAGTGGGGGCCCTCCTAGCGGGGGGAACTACGAGCAGTACTTC
CDR3: CAWSGGPPSGGNYEQYF
size: NA
J: TRBJ2-7
V: TRBV30
D: TRBD2

DNA: TGTGCTAGCAGCTTAGATCAGGGGGCCAATGAGCAGTTCTTC
CDR3: CASSLDQGANEQFF
size: NA
J: TRBJ2-1
V: TRBV7-7
D: TRBD1

DNA: TGTGCCAGCAGCTTCGGGCTAGCGGGGGCGAGGGGAGATACGCAGTATTTT
CDR3: CASSFGLAGARGDTQYF
size: NA
J: TRBJ2-3
V: TRBV7-3
D: TRBD2

DNA: TGTGCCAGCAGTTTTCGCAGGGGCAAAGGGGGCAATCAGCCCCAGCATTTT
CDR3: CASSFRRGKGGNQPQHF
size: NA
J: TRBJ1-5
V: TRBV28
D: NA

DNA: TGTGCCAGCAGCCCGTACCGACGGACAAGTGAAGCTTTCTTT
CDR3: CASSPYRRTSEAFF
size: few
J: TRBJ1-1
V: TRBV7-2
D: NA

DNA: TGTGCCAGCAGTGAAACCCGGACAGGGGCGGCAGGCTACACCTTC
CDR3: CASSETRTGAAGYTF
size: NA
J: TRBJ1-2
V: TRBV6-1
D: TRBD1

DNA: TGTGCCAGCAGCGTCCGGGACAGGGCCTACGAGCAGTACTTC
CDR3: CASSVRDRAYEQYF
size: NA
J: TRBJ2-7
V: TRBV9
D: TRBD1

DNA: TGCGCCAGCAGCCAAGATAACGGGGTGGGAAACACCATATATTTT
CDR3: CASSQDNGVGNTIYF
size: NA
J: TRBJ1-3
V: TRBV4-1
D: NA

DNA: TGTGCCAGCAGCTTAGATGCGGCAACTAATGAAAAACTGTTTTTT
CDR3: CASSLDAATNEKLFF
size: NA
J: TRBJ1-4
V: TRBV7-9
D: NA

DNA: TGTGCCAGCAGTCCAAAGACCCCATGGACAGGGGGGCCCTATGGCTACACCTTC
CDR3: CASSPKTPWTGGPYGYTF
size: NA
J: TRBJ1-2
V: TRBV28
D: TRBD1

DNA: TGTGCCAGCAGCAAAAGACAGGGAGAATACAATGAGCAGTTCTTC
CDR3: CASSKRQGEYNEQFF
size: NA
J: TRBJ2-1
V: TRBV7-6
D: TRBD1

DNA: TGTGCCAGTAATGACGGGGGGGCCAAAAACATTCAGTACTTC
CDR3: CASNDGGAKNIQYF
size: once
J: TRBJ2-4
V: TRBV19
D: TRBD2

DNA: TGTGCCAGCAGCTTAGTCGTGCGGGGGGGCACAGATACGCAGTATTTT
CDR3: CASSLVVRGGTDTQYF
size: NA
J: TRBJ2-3
V: TRBV7-9
D: TRBD2

DNA: TGTGCCACCCAGGGGGACCTTAATGAAAAACTGTTTTTT
CDR3: CATQGDLNEKLFF
size: once
J: TRBJ1-4
V: TRBV6-6
D: TRBD1

DNA: TGTGCCAGCAGCTTAGGGGACAGGGAACAGCCCCAGCATTTT
CDR3: CASSLGDREQPQHF
size: NA
J: TRBJ1-5
V: TRBV11-2
D: TRBD1

DNA: TGTGCCAGAAGCTTGGGGTGGAGGGGAGCGTTGAACACTGAAGCTTTCTTT
CDR3: CARSLGWRGALNTEAFF
size: NA
J: TRBJ1-1
V: TRBV5-3
D: NA

DNA: TGCGCCAGCAGTGAGGGCGGGGGGGCGCTCGAGCAGTACTTC
CDR3: CASSEGGGALEQYF
size: NA
J: TRBJ2-7
V: TRBV10-2
D: TRBD2

DNA: TGTGCCAGCAGCATGGGACTAGCGGGGGGGAATGAGCAGTTCTTC
CDR3: CASSMGLAGGNEQFF
size: few
J: TRBJ2-1
V: TRBV7-2
D: TRBD2

DNA: TGTGCCAGCAAGAACTTAGGGGCTGGGGAAAAACTGTTTTTT
CDR3: CASKNLGAGEKLFF
size: medium-sized
J: TRBJ1-4
V: TRBV2
D: NA

DNA: TGTGCCAGCAGCTCGACTAGTAGTCGAACAGATACGCAGTATTTT
CDR3: CASSSTSSRTDTQYF
size: NA
J: TRBJ2-3
V: TRBV7-7
D: NA

DNA: TGTGCCTGGAGTCCCTCTACGTGGAGAGAGAACACTGAAGCTTTCTTT
CDR3: CAWSPSTWRENTEAFF
size: NA
J: TRBJ1-1
V: TRBV30
D: NA

DNA: TGTGCCAGCAGCCTTAACAGGGCGTATAATTCACCCCTCCACTTT
CDR3: CASSLNRAYNSPLHF
size: NA
J: TRBJ1-6
V: TRBV7-6
D: NA

DNA: TGTGCCAGCAGCCACAGGGGGATTAGGGACTATGGCTACACCTTC
CDR3: CASSHRGIRDYGYTF
size: few
J: TRBJ1-2
V: TRBV5-4
D: TRBD1

DNA: TGCAGCGTTGAAGCTAGCGGGGGCCCTAGGGGCAATGAGCAGTTCTTC
CDR3: CSVEASGGPRGNEQFF
size: NA
J: TRBJ2-1
V: TRBV29-1
D: TRBD2

DNA: TGTGCCAGCAGCCCGAAGCCGGCGGGGGGGGCGGGGAGAGAGCAGTACTTC
CDR3: CASSPKPAGGAGREQYF
size: NA
J: TRBJ2-7
V: TRBV9
D: TRBD2

DNA: TGTGCCAGCAGGCCCCTGGAGGAGAGCACTGAAGCTTTCTTT
CDR3: CASRPLEESTEAFF
size: NA
J: TRBJ1-1
V: TRBV25-1
D: NA

DNA: TGCGCCAGCAGCCAAACCGGGACAGCTAACTATGGCTACACCTTC
CDR3: CASSQTGTANYGYTF
size: NA
J: TRBJ1-2
V: TRBV4-1
D: TRBD1

DNA: TGTGCCAGCCCGTCCAGGGGGACAGTCGGCTATGGCTACACCTTC
CDR3: CASPSRGTVGYGYTF
size: NA
J: TRBJ1-2
V: TRBV6-1
D: TRBD1

DNA: TGCGCCAGCAGCTTGAATCAGATTGGAGAGACCCAGTACTTC
CDR3: CASSLNQIGETQYF
size: few
J: TRBJ2-5
V: TRBV5-1
D: NA

DNA: TGCAGTGCTAGAGACCGGACAGAAGCTTTCTTT
CDR3: CSARDRTEAFF
size: NA
J: TRBJ1-1
V: TRBV20-1
D: NA

DNA: TGCGCCAGCAGCCAAAGGCGGGAACCTTCCTATGGCTACACCTTC
CDR3: CASSQRREPSYGYTF
size: NA
J: TRBJ1-2
V: TRBV4-1
D: NA

DNA: TGCGCCAGCAGCCAGGCATACACCCGGGACAGTTCCTACGAGCAGTACTTC
CDR3: CASSQAYTRDSSYEQYF
size: NA
J: TRBJ2-7
V: TRBV4-1
D: TRBD1

DNA: TGTGCCAGTAGTCCCGGATTGGGTGGGACTTATGGCTACACCTTC
CDR3: CASSPGLGGTYGYTF
size: NA
J: TRBJ1-2
V: TRBV19
D: NA

DNA: TGTGCCAGCAGCTTAAAAGCCGGGCGTCAGGGTCATTCACCCCTCCACTTT
CDR3: CASSLKAGRQGHSPLHF
size: once
J: TRBJ1-6
V: TRBV7-6
D: NA

DNA: TGCGCCAGCAGCTCGGAGGTCGGGGGGGCGAATGAGCAGTTCTTC
CDR3: CASSSEVGGANEQFF
size: NA
J: TRBJ2-1
V: TRBV5-1
D: TRBD2

DNA: TGCAGCGTTGAAGGGGACATTGCCCTGATGAACACTGAAGCTTTCTTT
CDR3: CSVEGDIALMNTEAFF
size: NA
J: TRBJ1-1
V: TRBV29-1
D: NA

DNA: TGCGCCAGCAGCTTAACGGGGGTGGGCTCCTACGAGCAGTACTTC
CDR3: CASSLTGVGSYEQYF
size: NA
J: TRBJ2-7
V: TRBV5-1
D: NA

DNA: TGTGCCAGCAGCGTAGGTGATCGGGAGTCACCCCTCCACTTT
CDR3: CASSVGDRESPLHF
size: NA
J: TRBJ1-6
V: TRBV9
D: NA

DNA: TGCAGTGCTAGAGCGGACTATGGCTACACCTTC
CDR3: CSARADYGYTF
size: NA
J: TRBJ1-2
V: TRBV20-1
D: NA

DNA: TGTGCCAGCAGTGAATATGGGGACAGGAATAACTACTTC
CDR3: CASSEYGDRNNYF
size: NA
J: TRBJ2-5
V: TRBV25-1
D: TRBD1

DNA: TGTGCCAGCAGCTTGGATCTAGCGGGGGGGCAAGAGACCCAGTACTTC
CDR3: CASSLDLAGGQETQYF
size: NA
J: TRBJ2-5
V: TRBV5-6
D: TRBD2

DNA: TGTGCCAGCAGTGCGGCCGGGGAGCTGTTTTTT
CDR3: CASSAAGELFF
size: NA
J: TRBJ2-2
V: TRBV2
D: NA

DNA: TGTGCCTGGAGTTCAATAGCGGGGGGGGTAGATACGCAGTATTTT
CDR3: CAWSSIAGGVDTQYF
size: NA
J: TRBJ2-3
V: TRBV30
D: TRBD2

DNA: TGTGCCAGCAGCTCTAGCATTAGCACAGATACGCAGTATTTT
CDR3: CASSSSISTDTQYF
size: NA
J: TRBJ2-3
V: TRBV9
D: NA

DNA: TGTGCCAGCAGCGTGCTTAGAGTAGCTGGGACCGGGGAGCTGTTTTTT
CDR3: CASSVLRVAGTGELFF
size: NA
J: TRBJ2-2
V: TRBV7-9
D: NA

DNA: TGTGCCAGCAGTTACTCGCAACAGGGGAATGAGCAGTTCTTC
CDR3: CASSYSQQGNEQFF
size: NA
J: TRBJ2-1
V: TRBV6-6
D: TRBD1

DNA: TGTGCCAGCAGCTTTTCGGGACAAAAATCACCCCTCCACTTT
CDR3: CASSFSGQKSPLHF
size: NA
J: TRBJ1-6
V: TRBV7-2
D: NA

DNA: TGCGCCAGCAGCCCCACAACAACCGGGGAGCTGTTTTTT
CDR3: CASSPTTTGELFF
size: NA
J: TRBJ2-2
V: TRBV4-1
D: NA

DNA: TGTGCCAGCAGCTTTAGCAGTGGATTGAATCAGCCCCAGCATTTT
CDR3: CASSFSSGLNQPQHF
size: few
J: TRBJ1-5
V: TRBV7-9
D: NA

DNA: TGTGCCAGCAGTTTCGAGACCGAGGGTGATGAGCAGTTCTTC
CDR3: CASSFETEGDEQFF
size: NA
J: TRBJ2-1
V: TRBV28
D: NA

DNA: TGTGCCAGCAGCCAAGTGAGGGGAGGGGGGGAGACCCAGTACTTC
CDR3: CASSQVRGGGETQYF
size: NA
J: TRBJ2-5
V: TRBV4-2
D: NA

DNA: TGTGCCATACTAGATGGGGTAGGGACCCAGTACTTC
CDR3: CAILDGVGTQYF
size: NA
J: TRBJ2-5
V: TRBV15
D: NA

DNA: TGTGCCAGCAGTTGGACAGGGGGGGAGAGGGGCAAAAACATTCAGTACTTC
CDR3: CASSWTGGERGKNIQYF
size: NA
J: TRBJ2-4
V: TRBV28
D: TRBD1

DNA: TGCGCCAGCAGCGTAGGGGGAGCAGATACGCAGTATTTT
CDR3: CASSVGGADTQYF
size: NA
J: TRBJ2-3
V: TRBV5-1
D: NA